Reported below is one T cell receptor (beta chain). What it binds is unknown. The data were obtained in a study of OX40 agonist ivuxolimab in advanced cancers. Background on the study: Given to patients was ivuxolimab, an agonistic anti-OX40 (CD134) antibody.

Only in-frame clones appear in the TCRdb table, and some are missing; sequencing was by immunoSEQ multiplex PCR. The repertoire consists of roughly 77,000 clones, with about 90% occurring once and the leading ten covering around 0.5%. Patients had blood sampled at baseline and again on cycle 4 day 1 and cycle 7 day 1. The CDR3 length is 14 residues. The V gene's germline CDR1 is MNHEY and CDR2 SVGAGI. Trimming cost V 5 bases and J 2 bases; bases outside gene matches: 3. Overall study results and limits: The study found that CD8+ T cells averaged more expanded clones than CD4+. At 0.1 to 3.0 mg/kg and by week 6, clonal expansion occurred in CD4+ and CD8+ blood T cells.

This chain links TRBV6-5 with TRBJ1-3; 7 bases fit TRBD1. This sequence originates from an adult with an advanced solid tumor such as melanoma, head and neck, liver or kidney cancer. Sample: CD4+ or CD8+ T cells sorted from blood, taken in a trial of the OX40 agonist ivuxolimab. The CDR3 nucleotides are TGTGCCAGCAGTACGGGGACAGCTGGAAACACCATATATTTT. This gives the protein CASSTGTAGNTIYF.